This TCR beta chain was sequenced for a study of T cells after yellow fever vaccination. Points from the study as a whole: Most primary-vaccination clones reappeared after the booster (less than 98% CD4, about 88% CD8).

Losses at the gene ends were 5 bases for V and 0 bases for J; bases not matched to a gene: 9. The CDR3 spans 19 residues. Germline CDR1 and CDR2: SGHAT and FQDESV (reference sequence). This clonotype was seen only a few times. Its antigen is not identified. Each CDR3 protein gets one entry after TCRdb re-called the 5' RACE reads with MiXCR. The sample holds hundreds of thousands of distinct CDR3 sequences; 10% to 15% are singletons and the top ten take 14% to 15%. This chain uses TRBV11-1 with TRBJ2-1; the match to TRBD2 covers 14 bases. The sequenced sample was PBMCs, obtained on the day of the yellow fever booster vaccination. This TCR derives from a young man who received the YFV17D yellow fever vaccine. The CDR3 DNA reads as TGTGCCAGCAGCCCTTCCGGGACTAGCGGGGGAAGCTCCTACAATGAGCAGTTCTTC. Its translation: CASSPSGTSGGSSYNEQFF.